This T cell receptor beta chain derives from a study of shared clonotypes between healthy human individuals. Germline assignment: CDR1 SGHNT and CDR2 YENEEA. V trimming: 3 bases; J trimming: 4 bases; junction bases outside the gene matches: 6. The CDR3 runs to 14 residues. Data came from immunoSEQ multiplex PCR; TCRdb stores just in-frame clones and leaves some out. The table has about 2.1 million clones, under 95% seen once. Cells designated naive CD8 were CD45RO-negative and were positively selected for CCR7, with terminally differentiated effector memory CD45RA+ cells excluded. The receptor's source is a young man in good health. Some clones in this sample may be carry-over from other donors' samples. J is TRBJ2-7 and V is TRBV11-3, with 7 bases aligning to TRBD2. Sequenced: naive CD8+ T cells from PBMCs. In DNA, the CDR3 is TGTGCCAGCAGCTTGGGCGGGAGAGGATACGAGCAGTACTTC. Amino acids: CASSLGGRGYEQYF. The full variable domain, in which reference TRBV11-3 and TRBJ2-7 provide the parts outside the CDR3, is EAGVVQSPRYKIIEKKQPVAFWCNPISGHNTLYWYLQNLGQGPELLIRYENEEAVDDSQLPKDRFSAERLKGVDSTLKIQPAELGDSAVYLCASSLGGRGYEQYFGPGTRLTVT.